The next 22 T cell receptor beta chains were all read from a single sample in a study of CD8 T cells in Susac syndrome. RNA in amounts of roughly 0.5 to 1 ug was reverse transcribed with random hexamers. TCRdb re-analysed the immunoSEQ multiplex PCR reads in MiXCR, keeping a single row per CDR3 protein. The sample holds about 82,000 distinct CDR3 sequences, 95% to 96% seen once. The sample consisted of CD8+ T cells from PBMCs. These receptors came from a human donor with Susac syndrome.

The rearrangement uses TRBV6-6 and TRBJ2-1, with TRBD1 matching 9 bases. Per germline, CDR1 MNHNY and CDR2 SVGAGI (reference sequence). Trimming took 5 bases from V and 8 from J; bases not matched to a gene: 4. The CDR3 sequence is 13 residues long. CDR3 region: CASSPTGGDEQFF. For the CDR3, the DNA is TGTGCCAGCAGTCCAACAGGGGGCGATGAGCAGTTCTTC.

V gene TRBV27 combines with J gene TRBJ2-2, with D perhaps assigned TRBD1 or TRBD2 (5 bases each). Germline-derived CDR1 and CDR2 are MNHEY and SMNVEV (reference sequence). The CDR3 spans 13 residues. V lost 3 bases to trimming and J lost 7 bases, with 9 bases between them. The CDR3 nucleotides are TGTGCCAGCAGTTTTTGGGGGATCGGGGAGCTGTTTTTT. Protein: CASSFWGIGELFF.

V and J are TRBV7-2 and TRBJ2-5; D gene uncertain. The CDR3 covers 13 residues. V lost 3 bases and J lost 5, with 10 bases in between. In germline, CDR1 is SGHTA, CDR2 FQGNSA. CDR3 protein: CASSLWDRETQYF. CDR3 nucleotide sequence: TGTGCCAGCAGCTTGTGGGATAGGGAGACCCAGTACTTC.

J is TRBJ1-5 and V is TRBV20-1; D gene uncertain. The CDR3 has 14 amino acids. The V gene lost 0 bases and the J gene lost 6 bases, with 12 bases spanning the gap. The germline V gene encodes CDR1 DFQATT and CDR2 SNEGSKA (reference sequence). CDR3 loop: CSARDKYPGQPQHF. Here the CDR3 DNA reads TGCAGTGCTAGAGATAAATATCCCGGTCAGCCCCAGCATTTT.

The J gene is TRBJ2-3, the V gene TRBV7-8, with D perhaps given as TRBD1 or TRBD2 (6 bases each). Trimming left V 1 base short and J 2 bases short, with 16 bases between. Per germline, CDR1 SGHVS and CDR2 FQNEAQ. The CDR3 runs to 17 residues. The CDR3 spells CASSLVVKGGNTDTQYF. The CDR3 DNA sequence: TGTGCCAGCAGCTTAGTGGTGAAGGGGGGAAACACAGATACGCAGTATTTT. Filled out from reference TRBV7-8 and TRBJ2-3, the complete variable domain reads GAGVSQSPRYKVAKRGQDVALRCDPISGHVSLFWYQQALGQGPEFLTYFQNEAQLDKSGLPSDRFFAERPEGSVSTLKIQRTQQEDSAVYLCASSLVVKGGNTDTQYFGPGTRLTVL.

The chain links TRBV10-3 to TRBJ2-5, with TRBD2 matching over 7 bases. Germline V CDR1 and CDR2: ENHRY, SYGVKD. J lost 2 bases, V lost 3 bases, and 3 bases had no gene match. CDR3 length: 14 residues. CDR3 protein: CAISERTRQETQYF. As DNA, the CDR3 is TGTGCCATCAGTGAAAGGACTAGACAAGAGACCCAGTACTTC.

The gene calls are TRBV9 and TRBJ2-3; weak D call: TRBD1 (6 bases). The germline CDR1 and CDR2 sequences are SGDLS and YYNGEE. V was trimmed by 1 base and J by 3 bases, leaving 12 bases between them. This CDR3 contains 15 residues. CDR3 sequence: CASSVNREGTDTQYF. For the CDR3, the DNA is TGTGCCAGCAGCGTAAACAGGGAAGGTACAGATACGCAGTATTTT. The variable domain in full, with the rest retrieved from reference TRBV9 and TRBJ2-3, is DSGVTQTPKHLITATGQRVTLRCSPRSGDLSVYWYQQSLDQGLQFLIQYYNGEERAKGNILERFSAQQFPDLHSELNLSSLELGDSALYFCASSVNREGTDTQYFGPGTRLTVL.

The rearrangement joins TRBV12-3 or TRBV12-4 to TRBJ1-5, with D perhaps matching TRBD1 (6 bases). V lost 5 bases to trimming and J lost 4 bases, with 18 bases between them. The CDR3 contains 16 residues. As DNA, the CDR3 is TGTGCCAGCAGTCCCGTGGGGGGGCAAGGGAATCAGCCCCAGCATTTT. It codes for CASSPVGGQGNQPQHF.

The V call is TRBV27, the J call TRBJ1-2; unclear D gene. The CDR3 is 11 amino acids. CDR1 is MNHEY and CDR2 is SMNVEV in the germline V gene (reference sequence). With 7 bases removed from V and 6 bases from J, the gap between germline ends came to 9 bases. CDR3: CASIYLDGYTF. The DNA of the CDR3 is TGTGCCAGCATTTACCTCGATGGCTACACCTTC.

The CDR3 protein is CASSQGVSGTGSSETQYF. CDR3 in DNA: TGCGCCAGCAGCCAAGGCGTGTCGGGGACTGGGTCTAGCGAGACCCAGTACTTC. The chain combines TRBV4-1 with TRBJ2-5; D is perhaps TRBD2 (6 bases). This CDR3 has 18 amino acids. The V and J ends lost 1 base and 5 bases respectively, with 23 bases between them. Germline V gene data show CDR1 as MGHRA and CDR2 as YSYEKL.

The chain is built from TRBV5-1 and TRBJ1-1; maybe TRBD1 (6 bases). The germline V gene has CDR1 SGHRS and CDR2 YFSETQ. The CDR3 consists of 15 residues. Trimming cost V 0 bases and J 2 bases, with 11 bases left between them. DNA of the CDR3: TGCGCCAGCAGCTTGGACTCAGGGGATAACACTGAAGCTTTCTTT. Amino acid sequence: CASSLDSGDNTEAFF.

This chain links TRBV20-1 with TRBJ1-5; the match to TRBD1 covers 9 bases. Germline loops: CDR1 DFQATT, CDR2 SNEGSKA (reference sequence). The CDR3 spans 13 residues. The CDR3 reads CSTVGQGNQPQHF. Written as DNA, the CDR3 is TGCAGCACCGTAGGACAGGGGAATCAGCCCCAGCATTTT.

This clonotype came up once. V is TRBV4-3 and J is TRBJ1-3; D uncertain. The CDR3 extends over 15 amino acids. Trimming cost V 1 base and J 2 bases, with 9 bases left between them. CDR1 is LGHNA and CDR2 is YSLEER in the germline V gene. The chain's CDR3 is CASSQVTGTGNTIYF. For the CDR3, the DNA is TGCGCCAGCAGCCAAGTTACGGGGACTGGAAACACCATATATTTT.

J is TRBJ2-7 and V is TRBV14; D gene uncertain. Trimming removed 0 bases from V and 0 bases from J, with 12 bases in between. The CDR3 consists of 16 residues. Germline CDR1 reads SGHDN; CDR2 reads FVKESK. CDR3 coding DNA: TGTGCCAGCAGCCAAGATAAGGCAGGAGACTCCTACGAGCAGTACTTC. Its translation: CASSQDKAGDSYEQYF.

The CDR3 loop reads CSLGKTSGGHNEQFF. For the CDR3, the DNA is TGCAGCCTGGGGAAAACTAGCGGGGGACACAATGAGCAGTTCTTC. The J gene is TRBJ2-1, the V gene TRBV29-1, with 11 bases lining up with TRBD2. The germline gives CDR1 SQVTM, CDR2 ANQGSEA. CDR3 length: 15 residues. With 8 bases clipped from V and 5 bases from J, the junction kept 11 bases outside the gene matches.

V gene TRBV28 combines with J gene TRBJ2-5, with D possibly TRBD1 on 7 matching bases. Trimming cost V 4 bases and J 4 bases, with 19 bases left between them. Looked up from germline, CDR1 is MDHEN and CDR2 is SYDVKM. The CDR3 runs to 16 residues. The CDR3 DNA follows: TGTGCCAGCAGTTCCTTGGGACAGCTGGAGGGAGAGACCCAGTACTTC. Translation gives CASSSLGQLEGETQYF.

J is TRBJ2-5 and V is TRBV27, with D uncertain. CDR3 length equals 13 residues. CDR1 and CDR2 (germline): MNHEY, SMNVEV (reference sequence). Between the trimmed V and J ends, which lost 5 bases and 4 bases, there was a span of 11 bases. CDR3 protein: CASSTLARETQYF. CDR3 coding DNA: TGTGCCAGCAGTACCTTGGCCCGAGAGACCCAGTACTTC.

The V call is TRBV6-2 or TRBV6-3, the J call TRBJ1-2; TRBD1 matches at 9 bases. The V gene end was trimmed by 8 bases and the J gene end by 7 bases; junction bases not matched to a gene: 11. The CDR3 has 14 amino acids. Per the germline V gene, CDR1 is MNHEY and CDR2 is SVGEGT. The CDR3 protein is CASLSGDRASGYTF. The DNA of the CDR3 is TGTGCCAGCCTCTCCGGGGACAGGGCGTCTGGCTACACCTTC.

This CDR3 is CAWAPPNGAPQETQYF. The CDR3 DNA sequence: TGTGCCTGGGCCCCTCCTAACGGGGCACCCCAAGAGACCCAGTACTTC. The rearrangement uses TRBV30 and TRBJ2-5; D might be TRBD1 or TRBD2, each matching 5 bases. Germline V gives CDR1 GTSNPN, CDR2 SVGIG (reference sequence). The CDR3 is 16 residues long. The ends were cut back, 5 bases at V and 1 base at J, with 20 bases in the middle.

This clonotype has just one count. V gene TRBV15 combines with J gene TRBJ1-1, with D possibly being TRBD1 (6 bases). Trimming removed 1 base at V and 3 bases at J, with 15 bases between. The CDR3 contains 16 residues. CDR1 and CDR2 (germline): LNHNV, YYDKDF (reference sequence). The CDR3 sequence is CATSRGPGARDTEAFF. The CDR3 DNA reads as TGTGCCACCAGCAGAGGCCCGGGGGCAAGGGACACTGAAGCTTTCTTT.

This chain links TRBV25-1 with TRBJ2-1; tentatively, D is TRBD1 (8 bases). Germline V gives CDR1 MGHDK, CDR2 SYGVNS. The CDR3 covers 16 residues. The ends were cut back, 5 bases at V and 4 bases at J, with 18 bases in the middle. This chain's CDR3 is CASSSSDRGGYNEQFF. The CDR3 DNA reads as TGTGCCAGCAGTTCTTCTGACAGGGGAGGGTACAATGAGCAGTTCTTC.

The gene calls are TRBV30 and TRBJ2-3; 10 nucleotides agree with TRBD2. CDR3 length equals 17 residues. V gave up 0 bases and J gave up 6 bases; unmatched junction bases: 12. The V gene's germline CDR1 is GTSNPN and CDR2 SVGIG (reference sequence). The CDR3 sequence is CAWSVGLAGAPGDTQYF. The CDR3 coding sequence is TGTGCCTGGAGTGTAGGTCTAGCGGGGGCTCCAGGGGATACGCAGTATTTT.